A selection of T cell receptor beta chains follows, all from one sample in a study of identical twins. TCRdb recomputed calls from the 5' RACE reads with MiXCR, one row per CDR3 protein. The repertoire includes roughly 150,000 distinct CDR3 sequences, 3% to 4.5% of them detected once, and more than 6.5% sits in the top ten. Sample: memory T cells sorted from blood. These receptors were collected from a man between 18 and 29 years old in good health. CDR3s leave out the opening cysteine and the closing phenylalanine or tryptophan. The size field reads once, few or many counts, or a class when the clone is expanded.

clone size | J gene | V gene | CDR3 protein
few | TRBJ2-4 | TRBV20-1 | SASMYTSGPHIQY
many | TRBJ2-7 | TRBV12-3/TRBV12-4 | ASSLTAVEQY
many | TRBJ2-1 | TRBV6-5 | ASSSLGGSYNEQF
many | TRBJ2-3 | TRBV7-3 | ASSLRTPTDTQY
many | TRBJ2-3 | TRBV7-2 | ASSHNTDTQY
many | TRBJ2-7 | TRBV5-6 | ASSFYSRGHEQY
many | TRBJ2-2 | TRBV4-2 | ASSQGNGELF
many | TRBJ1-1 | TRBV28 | ASSPAGRGGTEAF
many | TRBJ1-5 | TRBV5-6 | ASSLERGGRGNQPQH
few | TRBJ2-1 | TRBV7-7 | ASSFGLNNEQF
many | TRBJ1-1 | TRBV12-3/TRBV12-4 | ASSLERTTEAF
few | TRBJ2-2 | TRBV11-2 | ASSLFPGASGRGYTGELF
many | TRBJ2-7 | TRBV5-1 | ASSLVSSRGSYEQY
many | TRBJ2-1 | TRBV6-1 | ASSPFIYNEQF